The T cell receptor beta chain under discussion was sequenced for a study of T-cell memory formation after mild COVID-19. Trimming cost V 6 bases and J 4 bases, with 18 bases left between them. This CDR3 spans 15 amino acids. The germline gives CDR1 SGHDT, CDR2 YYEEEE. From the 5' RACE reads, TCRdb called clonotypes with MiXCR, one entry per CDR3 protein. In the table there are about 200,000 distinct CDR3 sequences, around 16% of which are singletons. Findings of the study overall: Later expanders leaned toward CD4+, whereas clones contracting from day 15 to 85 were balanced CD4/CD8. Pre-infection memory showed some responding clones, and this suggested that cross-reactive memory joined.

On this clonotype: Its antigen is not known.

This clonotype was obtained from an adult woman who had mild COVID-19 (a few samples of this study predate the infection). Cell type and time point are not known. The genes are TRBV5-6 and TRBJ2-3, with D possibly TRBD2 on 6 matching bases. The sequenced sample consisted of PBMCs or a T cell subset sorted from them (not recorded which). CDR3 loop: CASTLTGVRSDTQYF. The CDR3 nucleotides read TGTGCCAGCACCCTTACGGGGGTCCGGTCAGATACGCAGTATTTT.